This TCR beta chain was captured in a study of cytomegalovirus exposure and HLA in healthy donors. The study, taken as a whole, reports: Based on reports, TCR beta sequences accurately predicted HLA-A and HLA-B alleles for most subjects. With later analysis, a missense DCLRE1C variant became linked to TCR beta V- and J-gene trimming.

About this clone itself: The antigen remains undetermined.

PCR involved 60 Vbeta and 13 Jbeta primers. TCRdb's copy holds only in-frame clones and misses some; the assay was immunoSEQ multiplex PCR. The data contain under 200,000 clones, around 78% of them seen just once; the ten biggest clones take up under 4%. The sequence was obtained from a woman in her thirties or forties in good health and CMV-seronegative. Sequenced material: PBMCs.

In nucleotides, the CDR3 is TGTGCCAGCACCCTGACAGGGACGGGCTATGGCTACACCTTC. It codes for CASTLTGTGYGYTF. The chain carries TRBV21-1 and TRBJ1-2; the table's D call, TRBD1, has no DNA check behind it. TRBV21-1 is shown as a pseudogene. The length of the CDR3 is 14 residues.